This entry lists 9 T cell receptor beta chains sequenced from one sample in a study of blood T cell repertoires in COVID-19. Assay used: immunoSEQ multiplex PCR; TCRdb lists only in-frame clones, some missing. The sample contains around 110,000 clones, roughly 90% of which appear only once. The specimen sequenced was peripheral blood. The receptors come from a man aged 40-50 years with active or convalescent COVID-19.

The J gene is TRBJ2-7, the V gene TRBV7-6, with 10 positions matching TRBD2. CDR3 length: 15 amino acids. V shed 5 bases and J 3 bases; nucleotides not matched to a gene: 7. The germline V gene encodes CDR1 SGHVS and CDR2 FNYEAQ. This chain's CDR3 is CASSQRTSGDYEQYF. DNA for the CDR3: TGTGCCAGCAGCCAGCGGACTAGCGGAGACTACGAGCAGTACTTC.

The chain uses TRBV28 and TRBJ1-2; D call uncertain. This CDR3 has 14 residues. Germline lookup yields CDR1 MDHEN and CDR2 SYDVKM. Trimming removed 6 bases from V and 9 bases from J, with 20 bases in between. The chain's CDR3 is CASSQGDSPGSYTF. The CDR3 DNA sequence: TGTGCCAGCAGCCAAGGAGATTCGCCGGGGAGCTACACCTTC.

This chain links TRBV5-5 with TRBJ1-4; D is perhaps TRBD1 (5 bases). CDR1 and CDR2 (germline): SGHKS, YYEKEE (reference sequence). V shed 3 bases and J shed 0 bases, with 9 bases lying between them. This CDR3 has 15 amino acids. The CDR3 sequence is CASSSRGATNEKLFF. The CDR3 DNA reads TGTGCCAGCAGCTCCCGGGGGGCAACTAATGAAAAACTGTTTTTT.

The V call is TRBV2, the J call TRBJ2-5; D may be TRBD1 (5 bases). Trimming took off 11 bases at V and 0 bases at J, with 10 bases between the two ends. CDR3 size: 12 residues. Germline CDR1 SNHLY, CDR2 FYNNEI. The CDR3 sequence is CAGKGYQETQYF. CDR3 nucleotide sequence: TGTGCCGGAAAGGGGTACCAAGAGACCCAGTACTTC.

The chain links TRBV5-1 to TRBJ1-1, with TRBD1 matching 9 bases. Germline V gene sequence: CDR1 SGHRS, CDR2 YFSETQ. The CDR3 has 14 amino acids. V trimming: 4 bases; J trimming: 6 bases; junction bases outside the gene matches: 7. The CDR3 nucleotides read TGCGCCAGCAGCGGCCGGACAGGGGAGCCTGAAGCTTTCTTT. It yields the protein CASSGRTGEPEAFF.

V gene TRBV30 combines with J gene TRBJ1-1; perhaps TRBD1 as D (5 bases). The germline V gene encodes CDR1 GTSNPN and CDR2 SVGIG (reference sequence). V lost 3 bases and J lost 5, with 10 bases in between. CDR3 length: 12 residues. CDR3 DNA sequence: TGTGCCTGGAGCCCGGGGGGGACTGAAGCTTTCTTT. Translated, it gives CAWSPGGTEAFF.

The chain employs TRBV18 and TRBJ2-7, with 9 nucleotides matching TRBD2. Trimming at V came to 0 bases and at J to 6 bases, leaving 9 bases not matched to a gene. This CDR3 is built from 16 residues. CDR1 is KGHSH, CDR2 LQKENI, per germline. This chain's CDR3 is CASSPPAGGSWGEQYF. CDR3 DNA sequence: TGTGCCAGCTCACCACCGGCGGGAGGGAGTTGGGGCGAGCAGTACTTC.

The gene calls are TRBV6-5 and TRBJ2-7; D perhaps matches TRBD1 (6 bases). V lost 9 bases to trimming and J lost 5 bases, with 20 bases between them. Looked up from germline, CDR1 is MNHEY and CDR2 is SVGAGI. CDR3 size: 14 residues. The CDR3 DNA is TGTGCCAGTGCGTCCTATGGGGGCAGGAACGAGCAGTACTTC. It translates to CASASYGGRNEQYF.

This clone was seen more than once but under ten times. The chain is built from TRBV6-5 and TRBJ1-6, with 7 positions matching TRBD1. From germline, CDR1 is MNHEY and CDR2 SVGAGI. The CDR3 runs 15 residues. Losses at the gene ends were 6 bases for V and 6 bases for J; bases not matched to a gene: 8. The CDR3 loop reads CASSTRTGPNSPLHF. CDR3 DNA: TGTGCCAGCAGCACCAGGACAGGCCCTAATTCACCCCTCCACTTT.